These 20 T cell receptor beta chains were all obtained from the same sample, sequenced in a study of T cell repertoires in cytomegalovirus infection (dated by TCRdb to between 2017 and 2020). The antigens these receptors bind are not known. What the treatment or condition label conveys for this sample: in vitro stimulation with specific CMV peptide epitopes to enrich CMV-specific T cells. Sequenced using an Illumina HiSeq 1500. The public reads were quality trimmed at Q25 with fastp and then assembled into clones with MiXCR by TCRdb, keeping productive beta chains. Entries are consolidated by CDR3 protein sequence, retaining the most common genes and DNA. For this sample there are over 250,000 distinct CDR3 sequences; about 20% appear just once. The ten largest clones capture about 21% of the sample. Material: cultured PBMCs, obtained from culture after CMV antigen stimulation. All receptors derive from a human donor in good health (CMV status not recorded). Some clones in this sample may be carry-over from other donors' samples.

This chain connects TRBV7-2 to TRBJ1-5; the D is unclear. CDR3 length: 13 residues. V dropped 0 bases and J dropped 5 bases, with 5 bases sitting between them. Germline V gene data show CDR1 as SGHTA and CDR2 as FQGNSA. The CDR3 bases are TGTGCCAGCAGCTTAGCGAAGTATCAGCCCCAGCATTTT. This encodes CASSLAKYQPQHF.

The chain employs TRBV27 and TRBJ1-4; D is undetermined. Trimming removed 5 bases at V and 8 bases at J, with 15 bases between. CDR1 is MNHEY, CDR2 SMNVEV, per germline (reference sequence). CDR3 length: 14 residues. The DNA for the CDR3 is TGTGCCAGCAGTCTTAACACCTGGAGGGAAAAACTGTTTTTT. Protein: CASSLNTWREKLFF.

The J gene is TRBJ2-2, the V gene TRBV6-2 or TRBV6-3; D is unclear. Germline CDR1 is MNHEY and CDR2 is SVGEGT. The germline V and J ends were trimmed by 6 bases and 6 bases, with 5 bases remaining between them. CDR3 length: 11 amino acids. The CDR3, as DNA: TGTGCCAGCAGGGACCCCGGGGAGCTGTTTTTT. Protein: CASRDPGELFF.

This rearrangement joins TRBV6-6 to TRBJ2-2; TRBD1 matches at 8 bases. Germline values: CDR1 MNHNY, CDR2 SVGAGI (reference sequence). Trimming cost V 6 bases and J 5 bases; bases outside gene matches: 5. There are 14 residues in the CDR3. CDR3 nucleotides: TGTGCCAGCAGGGGACAGGAGGTAACCGGGGAGCTGTTTTTT. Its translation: CASRGQEVTGELFF.

Here the CDR3 DNA reads TGTGCCAGTAGCACCCCGCGTGAGACTAGCCTTCCCGGGGAGCTGTTTTTT. It specifies CASSTPRETSLPGELFF. V gene TRBV19 combines with J gene TRBJ2-2; 7 bases line up with TRBD2. The CDR3 has 17 residues. J was trimmed by 6 bases and V by 6 bases; bases with no gene match: 16. The germline V gene encodes CDR1 LNHDA and CDR2 SQIVND (reference sequence).

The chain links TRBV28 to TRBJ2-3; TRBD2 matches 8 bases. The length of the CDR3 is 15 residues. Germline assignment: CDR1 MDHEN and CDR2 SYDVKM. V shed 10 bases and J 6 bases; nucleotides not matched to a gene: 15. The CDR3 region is CATTLHGRAPDTQYF. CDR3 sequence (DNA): TGTGCCACCACCCTCCACGGGAGGGCCCCTGATACGCAGTATTTT.

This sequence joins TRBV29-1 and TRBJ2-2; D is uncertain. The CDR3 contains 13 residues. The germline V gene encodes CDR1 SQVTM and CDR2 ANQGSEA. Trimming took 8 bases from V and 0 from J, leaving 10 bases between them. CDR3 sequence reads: CSIWEPNTGELFF. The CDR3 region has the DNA TGCAGCATATGGGAACCGAACACCGGGGAGCTGTTTTTT.

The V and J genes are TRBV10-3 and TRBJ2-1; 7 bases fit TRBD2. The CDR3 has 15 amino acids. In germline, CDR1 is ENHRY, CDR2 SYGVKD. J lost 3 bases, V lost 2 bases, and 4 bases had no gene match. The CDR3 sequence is CAISEPGGYYNEQFF. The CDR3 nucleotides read TGTGCCATCAGTGAGCCGGGAGGCTACTACAATGAGCAGTTCTTC.

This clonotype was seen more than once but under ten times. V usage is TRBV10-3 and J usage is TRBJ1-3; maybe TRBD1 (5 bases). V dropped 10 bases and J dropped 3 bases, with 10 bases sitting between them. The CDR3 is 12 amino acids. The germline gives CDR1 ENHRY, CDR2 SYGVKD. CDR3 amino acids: CASAGIGNTIYF. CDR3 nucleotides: TGTGCCAGCGCAGGGATTGGAAACACCATATATTTT.

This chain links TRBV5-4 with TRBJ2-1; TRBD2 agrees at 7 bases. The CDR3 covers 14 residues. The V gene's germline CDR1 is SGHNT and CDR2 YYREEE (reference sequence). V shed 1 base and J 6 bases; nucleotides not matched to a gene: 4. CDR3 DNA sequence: TGTGCCAGCAGCTTGTCAGGACTAGGCAATGAGCAGTTCTTC. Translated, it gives CASSLSGLGNEQFF.

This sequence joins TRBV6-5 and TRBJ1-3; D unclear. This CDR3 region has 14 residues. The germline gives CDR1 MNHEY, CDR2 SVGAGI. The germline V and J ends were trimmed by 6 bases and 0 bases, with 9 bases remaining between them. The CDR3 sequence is CASSPRISGNTIYF. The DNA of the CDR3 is TGTGCCAGCAGCCCCCGAATCTCTGGAAACACCATATATTTT.

CDR3 in amino acids: CASSGTEASLQFF. The CDR3 DNA is TGCGCCAGCAGCGGTACTGAGGCTAGCCTGCAGTTCTTC. The chain is built from TRBV5-1 and TRBJ2-1, with D perhaps TRBD2 (5 bases). Per the germline V gene, CDR1 is SGHRS and CDR2 is YFSETQ. The V end was cut by 4 bases, the J end by 12 bases, with 17 bases between. There are 13 residues in the CDR3.

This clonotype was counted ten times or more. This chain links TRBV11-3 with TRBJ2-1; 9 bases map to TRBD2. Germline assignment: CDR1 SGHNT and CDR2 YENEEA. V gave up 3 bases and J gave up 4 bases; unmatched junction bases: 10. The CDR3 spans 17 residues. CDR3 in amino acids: CASSLISGSRSYNEQFF. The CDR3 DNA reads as TGTGCCAGCAGCTTGATTAGCGGGAGTAGATCTTACAATGAGCAGTTCTTC.

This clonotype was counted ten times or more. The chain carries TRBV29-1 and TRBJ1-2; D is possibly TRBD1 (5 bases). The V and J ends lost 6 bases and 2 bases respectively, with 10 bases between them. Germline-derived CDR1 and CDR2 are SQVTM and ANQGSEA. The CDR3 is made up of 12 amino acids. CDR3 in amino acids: CSVGHQNYGYTF. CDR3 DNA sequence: TGCAGCGTCGGACACCAAAACTATGGCTACACCTTC. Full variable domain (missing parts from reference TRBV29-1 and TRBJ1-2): SAVISQKPSRDICQRGTSLTIQCQVDSQVTMMFWYRQQPGQSLTLIATANQGSEATYESGFVIDKFPISRPNLTFSTLTVSNMSPEDSSIYLCSVGHQNYGYTFGSGTRLTVV.

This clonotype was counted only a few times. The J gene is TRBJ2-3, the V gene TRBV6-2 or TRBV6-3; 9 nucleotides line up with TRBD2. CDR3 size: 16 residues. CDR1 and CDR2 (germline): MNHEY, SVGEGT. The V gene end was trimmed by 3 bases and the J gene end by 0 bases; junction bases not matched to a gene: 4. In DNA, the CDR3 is TGTGCCAGCAGTTATGGGACTAGCCGAAGCACAGATACGCAGTATTTT. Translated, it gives CASSYGTSRSTDTQYF.

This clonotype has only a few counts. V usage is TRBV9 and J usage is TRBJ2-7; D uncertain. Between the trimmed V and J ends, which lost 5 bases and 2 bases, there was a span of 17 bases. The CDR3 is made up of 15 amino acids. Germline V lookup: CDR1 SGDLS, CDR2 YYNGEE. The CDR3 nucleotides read TGTGCCAGCAGTGACAAAGATGGGTTAGCCTACGAGCAGTACTTC. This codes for CASSDKDGLAYEQYF.

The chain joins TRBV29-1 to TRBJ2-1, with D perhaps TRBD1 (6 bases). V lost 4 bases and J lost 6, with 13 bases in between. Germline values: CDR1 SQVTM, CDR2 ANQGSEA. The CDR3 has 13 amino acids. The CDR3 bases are TGCAGCGTTGGCAGGGGCTTGGGCAATGAGCAGTTCTTC. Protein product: CSVGRGLGNEQFF.

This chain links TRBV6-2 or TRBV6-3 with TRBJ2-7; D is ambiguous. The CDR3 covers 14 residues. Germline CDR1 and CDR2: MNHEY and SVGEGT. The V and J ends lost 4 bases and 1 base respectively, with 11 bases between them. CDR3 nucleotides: TGTGCCAGCAGTTCCACGACCCGTTCCTACGAGCAGTACGTC. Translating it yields CASSSTTRSYEQYV.

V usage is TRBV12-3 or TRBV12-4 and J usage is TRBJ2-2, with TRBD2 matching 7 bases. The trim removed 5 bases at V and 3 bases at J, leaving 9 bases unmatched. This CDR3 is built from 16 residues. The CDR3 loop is CASSQLREVDTGELFF. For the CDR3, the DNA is TGTGCCAGCAGTCAACTCCGGGAGGTAGACACCGGGGAGCTGTTTTTT.

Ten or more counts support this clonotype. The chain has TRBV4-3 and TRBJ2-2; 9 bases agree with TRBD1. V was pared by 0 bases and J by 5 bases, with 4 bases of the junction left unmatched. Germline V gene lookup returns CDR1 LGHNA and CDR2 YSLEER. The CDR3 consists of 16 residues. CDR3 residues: CASSQDNRGRTGELFF. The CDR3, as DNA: TGCGCCAGCAGCCAAGATAACAGGGGGCGAACCGGGGAGCTGTTTTTT.